The 12 T cell receptor beta chains in this list originate from one sample, sequenced in a study of cytomegalovirus exposure and HLA in healthy donors. TCRdb's table, derived via immunoSEQ multiplex PCR, lists solely in-frame clones and lacks some. This table holds 55,000 to 75,000 clones, roughly 94% found once. The specimen sequenced was PBMCs. These receptors were collected from a woman under 30 in good health and CMV-seropositive.

This chain uses TRBV4-3 with TRBJ2-7, with D perhaps matching TRBD2 (5 bases). The CDR3 contains 16 residues. The V end was cut by 0 bases, the J end by 3 bases, with 15 bases between. Germline V gene lookup returns CDR1 LGHNA and CDR2 YSLEER. CDR3 loop: CASSQDGGQTGYEQYF. The CDR3 DNA sequence: TGCGCCAGCAGCCAAGACGGAGGCCAGACGGGCTACGAGCAGTACTTC.

The chain recombines TRBV28 with TRBJ1-5; D might be TRBD1 (5 bases). CDR3 length: 17 amino acids. Germline CDR1 reads MDHEN; CDR2 reads SYDVKM. V dropped 3 bases and J dropped 1 base, with 16 bases sitting between them. The DNA of the CDR3 is TGTGCCAGCAGTTTGTATAAGTTGGGGGGGAGCAATCAGCCCCAGCATTTT. Amino acid sequence: CASSLYKLGGSNQPQHF.

The gene calls are TRBV30 and TRBJ2-3; no definite D call. Germline CDR1 and CDR2: GTSNPN and SVGIG (reference sequence). V lost 6 bases to trimming and J lost 1 base, with 14 bases between them. There are 14 residues in the CDR3. CDR3 residues: CACLESMGTDTQYF. CDR3 in DNA: TGTGCCTGTCTTGAGTCCATGGGCACAGATACGCAGTATTTT. Supplemented by reference TRBV30 and TRBJ2-3, the full variable domain reads SQTIHQWPATLVQPVGSPLSLECTVEGTSNPNLYWYRQAAGRGLQLLFYSVGIGQISSEVPQNLSASRPQDRQFILSSKKLLLSDSGFYLCACLESMGTDTQYFGPGTRLTVL.

The rearrangement uses TRBV7-6 and TRBJ2-7; TRBD1 aligns across 7 bases. Germline CDR1 is SGHVS and CDR2 is FNYEAQ. The V segment lost 5 bases and the J segment 3 bases; nucleotides outside the gene matches: 7. The CDR3 covers 14 residues. Here the CDR3 reads CASSQGQDGYEQYF. The CDR3 bases are TGTGCCAGCAGCCAAGGACAGGATGGCTACGAGCAGTACTTC.

The chain has TRBV2 and TRBJ2-7, with D possibly TRBD2 on 6 matching bases. The CDR3 extends over 16 amino acids. Per the germline V gene, CDR1 is SNHLY and CDR2 is FYNNEI. V lost 6 bases, J lost 6 bases, and 24 bases lay in between. The CDR3 here is CASSIGGAGYIAEQYF. The CDR3 DNA follows: TGTGCCAGCAGCATAGGAGGGGCAGGGTATATAGCCGAGCAGTACTTC.

The CDR3 bases are TGTGCCATCAGTGTTGACAGAAGAACCTACAATGAGCAGTTCTTC. Translation: CAISVDRRTYNEQFF. V gene TRBV10-3 combines with J gene TRBJ2-1; D perhaps matches TRBD1 (5 bases). V shed 4 bases and J shed 2 bases, with 12 bases lying between them. The CDR3 loop spans 15 amino acids. Germline CDR1 reads ENHRY; CDR2 reads SYGVKD.

J is TRBJ1-2 and V is TRBV13; maybe TRBD1 (6 bases). The CDR3 contains 15 residues. CDR1 and CDR2 (germline): PRHDT, FYEKMQ (reference sequence). Trimming removed 4 bases from V and 3 bases from J, with 15 bases in between. CDR3 loop: CASSSVISGDYGYTF. The CDR3, as DNA: TGTGCCAGCAGCTCCGTCATATCAGGGGACTATGGCTACACCTTC.

The chain links TRBV7-9 to TRBJ1-5; D is unclear. V lost 7 bases, J lost 5 bases, and 21 bases lay in between. This CDR3 has 16 residues. Per germline, CDR1 SEHNR and CDR2 FQNEAQ (reference sequence). This chain's CDR3 is CASTLRAGRSHQPQHF. CDR3 sequence (DNA): TGTGCCAGCACCCTGCGTGCAGGTCGGTCCCATCAGCCCCAGCATTTT. Filled out from reference TRBV7-9 and TRBJ1-5, the complete variable domain reads DTGVSQNPRHKITKRGQNVTFRCDPISEHNRLYWYRQTLGQGPEFLTYFQNEAQLEKSRLLSDRFSAERPKGSFSTLEIQRTEQGDSAMYLCASTLRAGRSHQPQHFGDGTRLSIL.

This chain connects TRBV4-3 to TRBJ1-4; 7 bases are shared with TRBD1. Looked up from germline, CDR1 is LGHNA and CDR2 is YSLEER. This CDR3 contains 15 residues. The V segment lost 5 bases and the J segment 7 bases; nucleotides outside the gene matches: 10. The CDR3 DNA reads as TGCGCCAGCAGCACCCGACAGGGAGCTGGTGAAAAACTGTTTTTT. Translation gives CASSTRQGAGEKLFF.

This chain joins TRBV15 and TRBJ2-6; D gene uncertain. V lost 0 bases and J lost 2, with 14 bases in between. Germline assignment: CDR1 LNHNV and CDR2 YYDKDF (reference sequence). CDR3 length equals 18 residues. CDR3 sequence reads: CATSRDPVALAGANVLTF. CDR3 DNA sequence: TGTGCCACCAGCAGAGATCCTGTGGCCCTAGCTGGGGCCAACGTCCTGACTTTC.

The genes are TRBV13 and TRBJ2-1, with a weak D call TRBD1 (5 bases). Germline loops: CDR1 PRHDT, CDR2 FYEKMQ (reference sequence). With 5 bases removed from V and 0 bases from J, the gap between germline ends came to 8 bases. The CDR3 extends over 14 amino acids. The CDR3 spells CASSRDSSYNEQFF. The CDR3 coding sequence is TGTGCCAGCAGCCGTGACAGCTCCTACAATGAGCAGTTCTTC.

The chain joins TRBV4-1 to TRBJ1-2; D is ambiguous. Deletions cut 6 bases from V and 4 bases from J, with 12 bases between. Germline V gene data show CDR1 as MGHRA and CDR2 as YSYEKL. CDR3 size: 13 residues. Here the CDR3 reads CASSRSSSYGYTF. The CDR3 DNA follows: TGCGCCAGCAGTAGATCATCATCCTATGGCTACACCTTC.